This T cell receptor (beta chain) emerged from a study of cytomegalovirus exposure and HLA in healthy donors (dated by TCRdb to about 2017). Some background on the complete study: An earlier analysis of some 500 of the donors reported 250 to 350 Gb of sequence data and 117 million unique TCR beta sequences from 150 million to 200 million T cells. Approximately 300 gigabases of sequencing data and approximately 91 million unique TCR sequences made up an early release that covered 500 to 700 HLA-typed donors. Of the roughly 400 genotyped donors, roughly 76% were placed in the genetic ancestry cluster associated with self-reported Caucasian donors. The aim of the study was to test whether cataloging public T cell receptors could identify signatures of past pathogen exposure. Using immunosequencing, the study profiled T cell repertoires from about 620 subjects and related those repertoires to cytomegalovirus serostatus. Along with the roughly 670-subject first cohort, a separate validation cohort of over a hundred different subjects was used. To predict cytomegalovirus infection status, the study brought together high-throughput TCR immunosequencing, statistical association of individual TCRs with disease status, and machine learning. In a later analysis, previously published TCR beta repertoires from about 670 donors were re-analyzed and high-resolution HLA genotyping was added so that TCR occurrence patterns could be studied. The later analysis used no new phenotypic data to find candidate immune exposures, relying instead on TCR beta sequences and their occurrence across donors. An earlier analysis of some 500 of the donors applied high-throughput TCR beta sequencing to assess whether each TCR beta V gene segment acted as functional or pseudogenic. Alongside the repertoire data, information on donor age, sex, ethnicity and CMV serostatus was compiled. Genome-wide SNP genotypes for about 65% of the roughly 700 donors were used in a later genetic analysis, which treated that subset as a discovery cohort. All discovery cohort repertoires had been generated using a single sequencing platform. HLA typing covered class I and class II loci at four-digit resolution. Typing coverage varied by locus: roughly 629-640 donors for A, B, C, DRB1 and DQB1; roughly 560 for DQA1; over 600 for DPA1; fewer than 480 for DPB1. About 5 DR-DQ haplotypes were handled as single units for association and clustering, since linkage in the cohort was strong. Among 398 genotyped donors of the cohort, an average of 235,054 unique TCR beta nucleotide sequences were sequenced per donor, roughly a sixth of them non-productive.

Comment on this clone: Its target antigen remains unknown. There are no base qualities to consult, and no much larger clone falls within one base.

The cohort comprised under 700 healthy bone marrow donors. Cohort members were all nominally healthy when sampled, although unrecorded immune exposures were likely present. The donor was CMV seropositive and belonged to the group of around 300 seropositive cohort members. Every donor gave a peripheral blood sample, and the peripheral blood mononuclear cells from that sample were used for TCR beta sequencing. The Qiagen DNeasy Blood Extraction Kit was used to extract genomic DNA from the blood cell samples. Library creation used the immunoSEQ multiplex PCR assay. For the multiplex PCR, a mixture combining 60 forward primers for TCR Vbeta segments and 13 reverse primers for TCR Jbeta segments was used. The CDR3 region of rearranged TCR beta genes was amplified from genomic DNA by a multiplex PCR assay. Amplified TCR beta libraries were sequenced as 87-base-pair reads on the Illumina HiSeq System. In the paper's pipeline: In a later analysis, tens of millions of unique TCR beta chains were counted across the roughly 610 repertoires, and approximately 9.9 million of these chains were shared by at least two donors. To remove PCR and sequencing errors, raw reads were error-corrected and collapsed into unique sequences using a nearest-neighbor algorithm that merged closely related sequences. Alignment of CDR3 sequences to IMGT reference sequences was used to assign V, D and J gene segments. For a sequence to be retained, a match of at least six nucleotides to both a V gene segment and a J gene segment was required. Rearrangements were called productive when the CDR3 lacked stop codons and stayed in frame with V and J; all others were non-productive. Following IMGT convention, CDR3 was defined as the stretch from the second conserved V-encoded cysteine to the conserved J-encoded phenylalanine. The earlier analysis of some 580 of the donors excluded any sequence lacking an unambiguous match to a single V gene segment. In an earlier analysis of a few hundred of the donors, a V segment was called functional when productive rearrangements were above 56.7%, and segregating when the standard deviation between donors exceeded 5%. A statistical classification framework was built for diagnosing cytomegalovirus status from the catalog of TCR beta chain sequences. A later analysis assigned V and J genes by comparing TCR nucleotide sequences with IMGT/GENE-DB human TR gene sequences. A later analysis assigned CDR3 sequences and most-parsimonious VDJ recombination scenarios with the TCRdist pipeline. A later analysis defined each TCR beta chain by its CDR3 amino acid sequence plus V-gene family, and excluded reads lacking a unique V-gene family. To address suspected cross-contamination and a sequencing artifact, a later analysis removed under 600 highly shared, low-generation-probability nucleotide sequences. In a later analysis, a clonal expansion index for each public chain was calculated from normalized within-repertoire ranks of inferred template counts. In a later analysis, generation probabilities were computed using a VDJ recombination model fitted to out-of-frame rearrangements, and the results were checked against IGoR. In a later analysis, TCR-TCR, TCR-HLA and TCR-CMV co-occurrence was scored with hypergeometric tests, and a repertoire-size bias correction was applied to TCR pairs. To estimate false discovery rates, a later analysis permuted the HLA or CMV assignments 20 times. In a later analysis, co-occurring TCRs were grouped with DBSCAN, and TCRdist sequence similarity was added when clustering was performed within HLA-allele-positive subsets. Co-occurrence clustering excluded repertoires with fewer than 30,000 or more than 120,000 public chains, plus five with anomalous nucleotide sharing. TCRdb stores this immuneACCESS table with in-frame sequences only. Part of the clones is absent; in the studies checked, under half of the shortfall reflects unresolved V genes, and no reason is known for the rest. That table supplies the V and J calls and clone size; D and trimming were determined from the DNA. Here the sample has 150,000 or so clones; roughly 70% occur a single time. The ten most abundant clones make up roughly 4.5% of the sample.

Trimming at the junction amounts to 1 base on V and 1 base on J, and the germline ends lie 8 bases apart. The CDR3 has 15 amino acids, counting the end cysteine and phenylalanine. Left in the record is the CDR3 DNA by itself, 45 bases read in frame from the first base. The germline V gene (reference sequence) provides CDR1 SEHNR and CDR2 FQNEAQ. The research as a whole found: The study listed 150 to 200 TCR beta chains as associated with cytomegalovirus. In vitro tests confirmed that three of the cytomegalovirus-associated TCR beta chains recognize cytomegalovirus antigens. A later genetic analysis reported fewer N-insertions in productive TCRs among donors in an Asian-associated ancestry cluster than the roughly 700-donor mean. Some IMGT-functional V segments, including TRBV6-2 and TRBV6-3, could not be distinguished by the 87-base-pair reads and were therefore excluded. A cluster of highly shared sequence variants was judged likely to be a technical artifact of the sequencing pipeline. A later analysis reported that several top co-occurrence clusters appeared linked to parvovirus B19, influenza, CMV and Epstein-Barr virus. CMV serostatus was the only immune exposure information available for the cohort. Because HLA typing was unavailable for some donors at each locus, only the typed subset was used in association tests. Correlated functional status among segregating V segments might be attributable to linkage disequilibrium, but an unknown experimental factor could not be ruled out. In a later analysis, most CMV-associated TCR beta chains were found to appear HLA-restricted, with HLA associations seemingly driven largely by CMV exposure. Specific HLA alleles were associated with some 15,000 TCR beta sequences at a false discovery rate of 0.05 in a later analysis. The earlier analysis of nearly 600 of the donors excluded roughly 17 rarely observed V segments, including chromosome 9 orphons, because counts were too low. According to a later analysis, TCR association rates differed among HLA loci, with DRB1 alleles showing the most associated TCRs and HLA-C alleles showing the fewest. While some public TCRs were present in many individuals, most TCR sequences turned up only very rarely across donors. In both the original and validation cohorts, the classifier was reported to diagnose cytomegalovirus status with high specificity and sensitivity. Only TCR beta chains were sequenced in this cohort, and the absence of alpha or paired-chain data limited detectable features. V-gene and J-gene trimming of TCR beta chains was associated with a missense DCLRE1C variant in a later genetic analysis, and the association was replicated in an independent cohort. A further reported finding was that TCR beta sequences accurately predicted the HLA-A and HLA-B alleles for most subjects in the first cohort. Presence/absence analyses assumed roughly uniform sequencing depth across donors, an assumption that may not hold. When HLA alleles, especially DR and DQ, strongly co-occurred, TCR associations were difficult to assign to individual alleles. In an earlier analysis of roughly 560 of the donors, most TCR beta V segments were observed in productive rearrangements about 90% or about 30% of the time, broadly matching IMGT annotations. The authors suggested that the approach could potentially be extended to other disease states and immunological phenotypes. A later analysis found that HLA-associated TCR beta chains were more clonally expanded and had lower generation probabilities than equally common non-associated chains.

Here the chain combines TRBV7-9 and TRBJ2-1; the D gene identity is not certain. The sequence came from a man aged 18 to 35 in good health and CMV-seropositive. Sequenced sample: PBMCs. Here the CDR3 is given as CASSLGLESYNEQFF. The nucleotides are TGTGCCAGCAGCTTAGGGCTAGAGTCCTACAATGAGCAGTTCTTC.